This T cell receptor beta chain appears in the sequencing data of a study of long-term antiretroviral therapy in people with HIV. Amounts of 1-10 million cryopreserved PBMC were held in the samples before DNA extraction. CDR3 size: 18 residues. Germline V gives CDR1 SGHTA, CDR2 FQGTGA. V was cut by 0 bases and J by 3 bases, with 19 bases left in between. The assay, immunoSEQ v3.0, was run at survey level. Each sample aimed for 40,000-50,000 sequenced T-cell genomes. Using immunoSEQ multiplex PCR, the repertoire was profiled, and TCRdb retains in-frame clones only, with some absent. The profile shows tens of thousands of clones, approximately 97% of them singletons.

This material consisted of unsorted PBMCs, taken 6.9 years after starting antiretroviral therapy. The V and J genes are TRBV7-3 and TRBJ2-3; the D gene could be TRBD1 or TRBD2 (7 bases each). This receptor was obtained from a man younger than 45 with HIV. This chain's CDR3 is CASSLTFGRGGETDTQYF. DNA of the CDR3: TGTGCCAGCAGCTTAACGTTCGGCAGGGGGGGAGAGACAGATACGCAGTATTTT.